This T cell receptor (beta chain) emerged from a study of radiation and T cells in renal cell carcinoma. Indicated time point: blood 2 weeks post-SBRT. The treatment denotes: 15 Gy SBRT to primary tumor, nephrectomy 4 weeks later. Trimming took 4 bases from V and 3 from J; bases not matched to a gene: 6. Looked up from germline, CDR1 is SGHNT and CDR2 is YYREEE (reference sequence). There are 15 residues in the CDR3. The repertoire was sequenced with immunoSEQ multiplex PCR; TCRdb's copy has only in-frame clones and lacks some. The repertoire has 120,000 or so clones, 88% of them found once; the top ten carry approximately 5.8%.

The TCR was taken from a woman aged 65 to 85 with renal cell carcinoma. The rearrangement joins TRBV5-4 to TRBJ2-2; 7 bases fit TRBD1. The sample was blood, taken from a patient whose treatment included radiotherapy and nephrectomy. CDR3 sequence (DNA): TGTGCCAGCAGCCTGACAGGGTTGGACACCGGGGAGCTGTTTTTT. Protein product: CASSLTGLDTGELFF.